This record concerns one T cell receptor beta chain sequence. Data came from immunoSEQ multiplex PCR; TCRdb stores just in-frame clones and leaves some out. Of roughly 30,000 clones in the sample, nearly 90% are singletons; the top ten hold roughly 53%. These data originate in a study of OX40 agonist ivuxolimab in advanced cancers. About the research overall: All patients had ivuxolimab intravenously every 2 weeks at 0.01 to 10 mg/kg. At 82.7% male, the cohort had a mean age of approximately 64 years, ranging from roughly 20 to 79.

No patient had autoimmune disease or received systemic immunosuppression. The germline CDR1 and CDR2 sequences are LGHNA and YSLEER. This CDR3 has 15 residues. Sequencing was performed on CD4+ or CD8+ T cells sorted from blood, taken in a trial of the OX40 agonist ivuxolimab. V usage is TRBV4-3 and J usage is TRBJ2-5; D might be TRBD1 (5 bases). The J call may be mistaken, given a closer DNA end match to TRBJ2-7. This TCR derives from an adult with an advanced solid tumor such as melanoma, head and neck, liver or kidney cancer. The CDR3 region has the DNA TGCGCCAGCAGCCAAGATTTTATAGGGGCCTACGAGCAGTACTTC. Residues: CASSQDFIGAYEQYF.